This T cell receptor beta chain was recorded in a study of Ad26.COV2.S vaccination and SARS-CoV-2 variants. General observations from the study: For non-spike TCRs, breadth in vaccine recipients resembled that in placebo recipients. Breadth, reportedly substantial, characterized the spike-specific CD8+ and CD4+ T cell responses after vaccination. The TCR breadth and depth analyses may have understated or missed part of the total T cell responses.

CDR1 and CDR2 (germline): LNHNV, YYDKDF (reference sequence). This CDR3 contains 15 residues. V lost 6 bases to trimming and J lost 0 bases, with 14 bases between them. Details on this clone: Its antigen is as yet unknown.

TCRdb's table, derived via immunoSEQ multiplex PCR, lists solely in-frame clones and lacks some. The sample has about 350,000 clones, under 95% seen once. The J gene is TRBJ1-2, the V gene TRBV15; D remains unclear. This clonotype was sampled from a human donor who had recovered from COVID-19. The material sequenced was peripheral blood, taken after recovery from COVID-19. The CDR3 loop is CATRENLPANYGYTF. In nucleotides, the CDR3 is TGTGCCACCAGAGAAAATCTTCCGGCTAACTATGGCTACACCTTC. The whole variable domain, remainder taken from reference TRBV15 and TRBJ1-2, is DAMVIQNPRYQVTQFGKPVTLSCSQTLNHNVMYWYQQKSSQAPKLLFHYYDKDFNNEADTPDNFQSRRPNTSFCFLDIRSPGLGDTAMYLCATRENLPANYGYTFGSGTRLTVV.